A single sample gave rise to the 13 T cell receptor beta chains below, sequenced in a study of shared clonotypes between healthy human individuals. The method was immunoSEQ multiplex PCR; TCRdb's version includes in-frame clones alone and lacks a portion of them. The sample lists roughly 2,500,000 clones, 90% to 95% seen once, with 0.36% in the top ten. The sample comprised naive CD4+ T cells from PBMCs. The subset: CD45RA+ positively selected. The receptors come from a man between 18 and 29 years old in good health. Some clones in this sample may be carry-over from other donors' samples.

The chain combines TRBV19 with TRBJ1-2; tentative D call: TRBD1 (6 bases). Trimming removed 5 bases at V and 2 bases at J, with 15 bases between. The CDR3 length is 15 residues. CDR1 LNHDA and CDR2 SQIVND come from the germline V gene (reference sequence). The CDR3 loop is CASSGQGQKNYGYTF. The CDR3 DNA is TGTGCCAGTAGTGGCCAAGGACAGAAGAACTATGGCTACACCTTC.

The chain combines TRBV2 with TRBJ1-1; D is unclear. Germline CDR1 SNHLY, CDR2 FYNNEI. This CDR3 contains 13 residues. The V end lost 1 base, the J end lost 3 bases, and 6 bases lay between the germline ends. The CDR3 nucleotides read TGTGCCAGCAGTGAAGGGTCCCACACTGAAGCTTTCTTT. This sequence encodes CASSEGSHTEAFF.

The chain carries TRBV7-2 and TRBJ1-1; D is possibly TRBD1 (5 bases). Germline CDR1 SGHTA, CDR2 FQGNSA. Trimming removed 5 bases at V and 8 bases at J, with 21 bases between. The CDR3 length is 15 residues. CDR3 coding DNA: TGTGCCAGCAGCCCGGCCCGACACAGCCGGGACGAAGCTTTCTTT. The encoded protein is CASSPARHSRDEAFF.

On this clone itself: Within the sample, other DNA sequences also encode this same CDR3. This chain uses TRBV7-3 with TRBJ2-2; D is unclear. CDR1 is SGHTA and CDR2 is FQGTGA in the germline V gene. The CDR3 sequence is 12 residues long. V was shortened by 6 bases and J by 8 bases, with 10 bases between the two germline ends. The DNA of the CDR3 is TGTGCCAGCAGTCCCCGATCAGGGGAGCTGTTTTTT. Translation gives CASSPRSGELFF.

The chain uses TRBV7-3 and TRBJ2-3, with no clear D. The germline gives CDR1 SGHTA, CDR2 FQGTGA. The germline V and J ends were trimmed by 1 base and 4 bases, with 9 bases remaining between them. The CDR3 is 14 residues long. Here the CDR3 DNA reads TGTGCCAGCAGCTTAATAGGGTCCCCAGATACGCAGTATTTT. It codes for CASSLIGSPDTQYF.

The V and J genes are TRBV18 and TRBJ2-1, with TRBD1 matching 8 bases. The CDR3 totals 16 residues. Germline V gene lookup returns CDR1 KGHSH and CDR2 LQKENI. The V and J ends lost 4 bases and 6 bases, in that order; junction bases with no gene match: 11. The CDR3 region has the DNA TGTGCCAGCTCACAACTCCAGGGGGCTGTCCTCAATGAGCAGTTCTTC. As protein: CASSQLQGAVLNEQFF. Full variable domain (outside the CDR3, taken from reference TRBV18 and TRBJ2-1): NAGVMQNPRHLVRRRGQEARLRCSPMKGHSHVYWYRQLPEEGLKFMVYLQKENIIDESGMPKERFSAEFPKEGPSILRIQQVVRGDSAAYFCASSQLQGAVLNEQFFGPGTRLTVL.

The rearrangement links TRBV5-5 to TRBJ2-1; 11 bases align to TRBD2. The germline gives CDR1 SGHKS, CDR2 YYEKEE (reference sequence). The CDR3 contains 14 residues. Trimming took 7 bases from V and 16 from J; bases not matched to a gene: 16. The CDR3 is CASLLIAGGPEPFF. Written as DNA, the CDR3 is TGTGCCAGCCTCCTCATAGCGGGAGGGCCTGAACCCTTCTTC.

The gene calls are TRBV7-2 and TRBJ2-1; 8 nucleotides line up with TRBD2. In germline, CDR1 is SGHTA, CDR2 FQGNSA. The CDR3 is 16 residues long. V was pared by 1 base and J by 3 bases, with 5 bases of the junction left unmatched. Here the CDR3 reads CASSLGLGTSYNEQFF. The CDR3 DNA reads as TGTGCCAGCAGCTTAGGTCTCGGGACTAGCTACAATGAGCAGTTCTTC.

The rearrangement joins TRBV5-6 to TRBJ1-3; the D is unclear. V was shortened by 4 bases and J by 0 bases, with 17 bases between the two germline ends. Germline CDR1 and CDR2: SGHDT and YYEEEE. The CDR3 sequence is 17 residues long. CDR3 residues: CASSPDSRRISGNTIYF. CDR3 nucleotides: TGTGCCAGCAGCCCCGATTCCCGGCGGATCTCTGGAAACACCATATATTTT. Based on the CDR3 plus reference TRBV5-6 and TRBJ1-3, the full variable domain is DAGVTQSPTHLIKTRGQQVTLRCSPKSGHDTVSWYQQALGQGPQFIFQYYEEEERQRGNFPDRFSGHQFPNYSSELNVNALLLGDSALYLCASSPDSRRISGNTIYFGEGSWLTVV.

The chain has TRBV18 and TRBJ2-5; D call uncertain. Trimming removed 3 bases from V and 4 bases from J, with 9 bases in between. From germline, CDR1 is KGHSH and CDR2 LQKENI. There are 13 residues in the CDR3. The CDR3 nucleotides read TGTGCCAGCTCACCCTACAATCTAGAGACCCAGTACTTC. This sequence encodes CASSPYNLETQYF. Using reference TRBV18 and TRBJ2-5 for the parts outside the CDR3, the full variable domain is NAGVMQNPRHLVRRRGQEARLRCSPMKGHSHVYWYRQLPEEGLKFMVYLQKENIIDESGMPKERFSAEFPKEGPSILRIQQVVRGDSAAYFCASSPYNLETQYFGPGTRLLVL.

As to this clone: The sample has other DNA sequences that encode this CDR3 too. The chain is built from TRBV5-4 and TRBJ1-2; D is uncertain. The CDR3 spans 13 residues. Looked up from germline, CDR1 is SGHNT and CDR2 is YYREEE (reference sequence). V lost 0 bases, J lost 6 bases, and 9 bases lay in between. The CDR3 DNA follows: TGTGCCAGCAGCTTGGTTGCTGGGGATGGCTACACCTTC. This translates into CASSLVAGDGYTF.

The chain is built from TRBV29-1 and TRBJ2-7; weak D call: TRBD2 (6 bases). Germline V gene lookup returns CDR1 SQVTM and CDR2 ANQGSEA. Trimming removed 7 bases at V and 2 bases at J, with 12 bases between. The CDR3 totals 12 residues. CDR3 sequence reads: CSAGTAAYEQYF. In DNA, the CDR3 is TGCAGCGCCGGGACTGCTGCCTACGAGCAGTACTTC.

The CDR3 sequence is CASSRGGDGETQYF. CDR3 sequence (DNA): TGTGCCAGCAGCCGGGGCGGGGATGGAGAGACCCAGTACTTC. This sequence joins TRBV7-6 and TRBJ2-5, with D maybe TRBD2 (6 bases). Germline-derived CDR1 and CDR2 are SGHVS and FNYEAQ. Trimming took off 5 bases at V and 4 bases at J, with 14 bases between the two ends. This CDR3 is 14 amino acids long.